One sample yielded the 8 T cell receptor beta chains listed below, sequenced in a study of T cell clones after liver transplantation. Assay used: immunoSEQ multiplex PCR; TCRdb lists only in-frame clones, some missing. The table lists tens of thousands of clones, approximately 93% of them singletons. This sample comprised CD8+ T cells from blood, obtained less than 26 months after liver transplant. The receptors shown here come from a human patient who received a liver transplant. The T cells may partly be graft donor cells.

The chain recombines TRBV18 with TRBJ2-6; D could derive from TRBD1 or TRBD2 (6 bases each). The CDR3 sequence is 17 residues long. Trimming removed 2 bases at V and 4 bases at J, with 15 bases between. CDR1 and CDR2 from the germline V gene are KGHSH and LQKENI. The CDR3 nucleotides read TGTGCCAGCTCACCATCCCCGGGGGCAGAAGGGGCCAACGTCCTGACTTTC. Residues: CASSPSPGAEGANVLTF.

This rearrangement joins TRBV27 to TRBJ2-3; D uncertain. The CDR3 has 16 residues. Germline CDR1 reads MNHEY; CDR2 reads SMNVEV (reference sequence). Trimming shortened V by 4 bases and J by 2 bases, and 16 bases separated the two germline ends. DNA for the CDR3: TGTGCCAGCAGTTCCCTAGGTGGTCGAGACACAGATACGCAGTATTTT. Residues: CASSSLGGRDTDTQYF.

The genes are TRBV7-9 and TRBJ2-7; TRBD1 matches at 9 bases. J lost 3 bases, V lost 4 bases, and 4 bases had no gene match. The V gene's germline CDR1 is SEHNR and CDR2 FQNEAQ (reference sequence). CDR3 length: 14 amino acids. CDR3 region: CASSSDRGLYEQYF. The CDR3 DNA sequence: TGTGCCAGCAGCTCGGACAGGGGCCTCTACGAGCAGTACTTC.

The genes are TRBV29-1 and TRBJ2-7; 8 bases match TRBD2. This CDR3 has 12 residues. Germline CDR1 and CDR2: SQVTM and ANQGSEA. V shed 2 bases and J 6 bases; nucleotides not matched to a gene: 3. The CDR3 protein is CSVERLAGEQYF. CDR3 in DNA: TGCAGCGTTGAACGGCTAGCGGGCGAGCAGTACTTC.

The rearrangement uses TRBV25-1 and TRBJ2-7; D remains ambiguous. Trimming left V 1 base short and J 3 bases short, with 7 bases between. CDR3 length: 13 amino acids. The germline V gene encodes CDR1 MGHDK and CDR2 SYGVNS. The CDR3 DNA reads as TGTGCCAGCAGTGAATTTAGCTTCTACGAGCAGTACTTC. Amino acids: CASSEFSFYEQYF.

The chain links TRBV5-6 to TRBJ2-5, with TRBD1 as a possible D gene (5 bases). The V gene lost 5 bases and the J gene lost 3 bases, with 11 bases spanning the gap. The CDR3 runs 13 residues. Looked up from germline, CDR1 is SGHDT and CDR2 is YYEEEE. The CDR3 loop is CASSWGGKETQYF. The CDR3 DNA is TGTGCCAGCAGTTGGGGCGGAAAAGAGACCCAGTACTTC.

The chain couples TRBV4-3 to TRBJ2-7; the match to TRBD1 covers 8 bases. CDR1 is LGHNA and CDR2 is YSLEER in the germline V gene. Trimming cost V 2 bases and J 3 bases; bases outside gene matches: 3. The CDR3 consists of 14 residues. The CDR3 loop is CASSQRTGSYEQYF. The CDR3 DNA follows: TGCGCCAGCAGCCAACGGACAGGGAGCTACGAGCAGTACTTC.

The chain carries TRBV27 and TRBJ1-2; D is perhaps TRBD1 (5 bases). The CDR3 contains 14 residues. Looked up from germline, CDR1 is MNHEY and CDR2 is SMNVEV (reference sequence). V was trimmed by 4 bases and J by 6 bases, leaving 15 bases between them. CDR3 in amino acids: CASSSGPHKDGYTF. The CDR3 DNA is TGTGCCAGCAGTTCGGGGCCCCACAAGGATGGCTACACCTTC.